This T cell receptor beta chain derives from a study of cytomegalovirus exposure and HLA in healthy donors. Germline V gives CDR1 MNHEY, CDR2 SMNVEV (reference sequence). CDR3 length: 14 amino acids. The junction had 10 bases not matched to a gene; V was cut back by 7 bases and J by 5 bases. PCR was performed using 60 Vbeta and 13 Jbeta primers. The table came from immunoSEQ multiplex PCR; TCRdb's copy has only in-frame clones and leaves some out. Across about 110,000 clones, the top ten clones capture 0.55% to 0.65% of the sample. Healthy individuals who donated bone marrow served as the donors. Remarks on this clone: Its target is not known.

Findings of the study overall: The sole available immune exposure information was CMV serostatus. Roughly even sequencing depth across donors was the assumption behind the presence/absence analyses. The study designated over 150 TCR beta chains cytomegalovirus-associated.

The receptor's source is a man between 50 and 59 years old in good health and CMV-seronegative. Sequenced: PBMCs. The genes are TRBV27 and TRBJ1-2; 7 positions agree with TRBD1. The CDR3 nucleotides are TGTGCCAGCACCCCTGACAGGGCTCGGTATGGCTACACCTTC. It specifies CASTPDRARYGYTF.